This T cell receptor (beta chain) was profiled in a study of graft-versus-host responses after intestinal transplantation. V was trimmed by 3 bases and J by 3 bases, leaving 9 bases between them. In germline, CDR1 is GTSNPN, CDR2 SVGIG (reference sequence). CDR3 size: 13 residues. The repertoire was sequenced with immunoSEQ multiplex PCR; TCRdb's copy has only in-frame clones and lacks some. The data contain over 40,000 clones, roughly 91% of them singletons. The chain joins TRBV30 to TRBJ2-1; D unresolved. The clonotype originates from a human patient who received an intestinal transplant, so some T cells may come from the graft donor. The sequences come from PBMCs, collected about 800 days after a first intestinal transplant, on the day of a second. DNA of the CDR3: TGTGCCTGGAGGCTAGGGATCTACAATGAGCAGTTCTTC. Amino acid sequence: CAWRLGIYNEQFF.